The present T cell receptor (beta chain) was sequenced within a study of T cells in women clearing cervical HPV infection (dated by TCRdb to the late 2010s). Regarding the research as a whole: Cases were some 24 women with histologically confirmed HPV16-related CIN3 or worse, including a couple of invasive cancers. The approximately 26 controls were women who cleared a single incident HPV16 infection within 12 months without developing precancer or cancer. HLA typing was available for only a few women, so HLA type could not be excluded as a confounder. Cases were matched to controls by age within five years and by the year the sample was collected. The exploratory proof-of-principle case-control study was nested within the Guanacaste HPV Natural History Study in Costa Rica and compared TCR repertoires across cervical HPV16 outcomes. Blood from cases was drawn at the visit where the lesion was first identified, while blood from controls was drawn once the infection was no longer detected. In the parent cohort, fewer than 13,000 women aged 18 or older were enrolled in Guanacaste, Costa Rica, during about 1993 to 1994 and were followed for seven years. As quality controls, five blinded duplicates were added to each group, bringing the total to roughly 60 samples made up of 50 or so participants and some 10 replicates. For cases, a median interval of 149 days, with an interquartile range of about 85 to 200 days, was observed between lesion detection and blood sampling. Median age was 34 years in cases versus roughly 40 in controls, and baseline characteristics did not differ significantly. Here is what the overall study found, with its caveats: The cross-sectional design could not show whether the associations came before the infection or were a result of it, and neither effector/memory subsets nor HPV-specific T cells were isolated. TCR repertoire richness was significantly higher in CIN3+ cases than in controls across sequencing depths, while evenness did not differ. Because T-cell numbers per sample were unknown, differences in richness could reflect varying T-cell content rather than repertoire biology. Cases were distinguished from controls with an estimated AUC of about 0.78 by random forest classifiers combining richness and V gene abundances. TRBV6-7 relative abundance was lower in cases than in controls (roughly 0.11% versus 0.16%; Bonferroni P = 0.0008).

Note on this clone: The specificity of this receptor is unknown. The sequence runs out 3 residues before the end of the CDR3; the remainder is reconstructed from the germline J gene.

From the cysteine up to the phenylalanine, the CDR3 has a length of 15 residues. The CDR3 was read in part: 36 bases, with the frame set at base 1. As encoded in the germline V gene, CDR1 is MNHEY while CDR2 is SVGEGT. The junction shows trimming of 2 bases on V and 3 bases on J, plus 10 bases between the germline ends. The immunoSEQ assay used multiplex PCR to amplify TCR beta CDR3 regions from an average of around 1.2 ug of genomic DNA per sample. The assay corrected primer bias using a complete synthetic TCR repertoire to establish an amplification baseline. The amplicons were sequenced on the Illumina platform. In the original analysis: Error correction of the sequences involved clustering with frequency ratios plus a modified nearest-neighbor algorithm, after which the sequences were analyzed in the immunoSEQ Analyzer using IMGT gene definitions. At each rarefaction depth, TCR richness and evenness were averaged across 20 rarefaction repeats, and samples with fewer sequences than that depth were excluded. Wilcoxon rank sum tests with FDR correction were used to compare relative abundances of V, D and J genes between the groups. An intraclass correlation of approximately 96% for TCR richness and an average of around 82% across 66 gene segments were obtained from the blinded duplicates. Imported from immuneACCESS, the table was reduced by TCRdb to in-frame sequences with V and J called. These copies leave out some clones; in studies compared against another copy, an unresolved V gene accounts for under half, and the cause of the remainder is not known. That table is the source of V, J and clone size, and D and trimming were worked out from the DNA. The table for this sample records 25,000 to 35,000 clones. The ten largest clones represent 4% to 5% of the sample.

Every participant had a single incident cervical HPV16 infection, and prevalent HPV16 infections were excluded. Cervical HPV DNA was detected by MY09/MY11 PCR, and genotyping was performed by dot-blot hybridization. Around 16 mL of heparinized blood were centrifuged, and the buffy coat was aliquoted, frozen at -30°C, then stored at -80°C. Genomic DNA was extracted from buffy coat specimens using QIAGEN kits. Specimen: blood buffy coat. This clonotype was obtained from a woman between 18 and 75 years old with a cervical HPV16 infection that either progressed to CIN3+ or cleared (not recorded which). In this chain, TRBV6-2 or TRBV6-3 is recombined with TRBJ2-2; the D gene remains uncertain. The CDR3 protein: CASSYPGQHTGELFF. The DNA read from the CDR3 is TGTGCCAGCAGTTACCCAGGTCAGCACACCGGGGAG.